The clone carrying this T cell receptor beta chain was seen ten or more times. This entry comes from a study of regulatory T cells in long-lasting Graves disease. CDR3-region Arm-PCR and iRepertoire HTBI primers produced the TCR beta libraries. TCRdb used MiXCR to reprocess the multiplex PCR reads, holding one entry per CDR3 protein. The sample has about 440,000 distinct CDR3 sequences, over 15% seen once. Specified time point: newly diagnosed GD, antithyroid drugs for less than 3 months. The TCR library was made from RNA extracted from PBMCs. In addition, the sample was reused for a study of T cells in Graves' hyperthyroidism and ophthalmopathy. That work states: Diagnosis relied on clinical symptoms, serum thyroxine and TRAb, thyroid ultrasound and orbital computed tomography. Most expanded thyroid clonotypes above 0.001 recurred in blood.

This specimen consisted of peripheral blood mononuclear cells (PBMCs), obtained at new diagnosis, from a patient treated with antithyroid drugs. The sequence derives from a woman between 18 and 30 years old with Graves disease.

CDR3 sequence (DNA): TGTGCCAGTTCAGCTAGCGGGAGCTACGAGCAGTACTTC. It specifies CASSASGSYEQYF. The chain has TRBV12-3 or TRBV12-4 and TRBJ2-7, with 10 bases fitting TRBD2. The CDR3 is made up of 13 amino acids. V shed 9 bases and J 3 bases; nucleotides not matched to a gene: 5.